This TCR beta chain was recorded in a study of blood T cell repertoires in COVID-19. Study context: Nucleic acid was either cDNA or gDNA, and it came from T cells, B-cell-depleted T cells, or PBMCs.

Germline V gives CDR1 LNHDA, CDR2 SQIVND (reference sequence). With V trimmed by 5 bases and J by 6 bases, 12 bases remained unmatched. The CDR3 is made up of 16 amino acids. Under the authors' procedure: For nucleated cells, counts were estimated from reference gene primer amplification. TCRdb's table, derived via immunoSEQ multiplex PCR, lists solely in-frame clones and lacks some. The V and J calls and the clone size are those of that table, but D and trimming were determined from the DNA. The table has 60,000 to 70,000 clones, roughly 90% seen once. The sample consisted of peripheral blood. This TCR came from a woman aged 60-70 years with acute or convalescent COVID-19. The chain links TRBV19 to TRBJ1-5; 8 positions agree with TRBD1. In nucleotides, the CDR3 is TGTGCCAGTAGTCTATTAGGGGGACAGGCGGTTCAGCCCCAGCATTTT. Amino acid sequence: CASSLLGGQAVQPQHF.